This T cell receptor beta chain derives from a study of blood T cell repertoires in COVID-19 (dated by TCRdb to 2020 to 2022). Notes on the research overall: Collaborator samples came from the United States, Italy and Spain and covered acute and convalescent phases of COVID-19. The prospective study material was composed of cDNA or gDNA derived from T cells, B-cell-depleted T cells, or PBMCs. The dataset comprised deeply sampled blood TCRbeta repertoires from subjects exposed to, actively infected with, or recovered from COVID-19. The repertoires were released in a freely available public database intended as a resource for research on the immune response to SARS-CoV-2. The samples were drawn from the first 160 participants of the ongoing ImmuneRACE study and from under 1,500 subjects provided by 6 global collaborators. Nearly every sample came with metadata listing a de-identified subject ID, COVID-19 status, age in years and sex. HLA class I and class II types, where available, came from metadata supplied by the sample provider rather than from assay-based typing. Study-wide conclusions, independent of this receptor: How much clinical and demographic metadata was included differed by source and by participant, and the metadata was provided uncurated.

Only a few counts were recorded for this clone. Its antigen target is currently unknown. Per-base qualities were not stored, and no clone one base away is much larger. From its cysteine to its phenylalanine, the CDR3 spans 15 amino acids. The kept DNA is CDR3 alone, 45 bases in frame from the first base. Trimming costs V 1 base and J 5 bases, and their ends lie 14 bases apart. CDR1 and CDR2 are drawn from the germline V gene: MDHEN, SYDVKM. One collaborating source in Seattle enrolled patients during active infection and followed them longitudinally through the course of disease. Collaborating institutions collected whole blood in K2EDTA tubes following their own protocols. For TCRbeta analysis, collaborators shipped samples in one of three forms: frozen whole blood, isolated PBMCs, or DNA extracted from either of those sample types. TCRbeta CDR3 regions were amplified from genomic DNA by means of the immunoSEQ Assay, a bias-controlled multiplex PCR. As for the authors' bioinformatics: Within the assay, amplification of reference gene primers was used to estimate how many nucleated cells each sample contained. To quantify the absolute abundance of each unique TCRbeta CDR3 rearrangement, sequence reads were collapsed and filtered. For each sample, productive Simpson clonality was calculated as the square root of Simpson's diversity index across productive rearrangements. TCRdb mirrors the immuneACCESS table, restricted to in-frame sequences. Some clones are absent from its copies; in checked studies, under half trace to an unresolved V gene, and the reason for the others is unknown. Clone size and V and J calls were adopted from that table, with D and trimming inferred from the DNA. The sample yields about 95,000 clones; roughly 79% were counted once. Approximately 4.6% of the sample is taken by the ten largest.

This receptor was obtained from a man at least 80 years old with COVID-19, enrolled during active disease. Sequencing was done on a sample of peripheral blood. The V and J genes are TRBV28 and TRBJ1-1; there is no confident call for the D gene. CDR3 region: CASSLYGELGTEAFF. The sequenced DNA: TGTGCCAGCAGTTTATACGGGGAGTTAGGAACTGAAGCTTTCTTT.